The source of this TCR beta chain is a study of cytomegalovirus exposure and HLA in healthy donors. The study ran its PCR with 60 Vbeta and 13 Jbeta primers. Libraries were prepared by immunoSEQ multiplex PCR; TCRdb keeps only in-frame clonotypes and omits some of them. The table includes about 150,000 clones, approximately 86% detected once. J gave up 8 bases and V 3 bases, and 5 bases lay outside the gene matches. The CDR3 has 15 residues. Germline CDR1 reads SNHLY; CDR2 reads FYNNEI. Specimen: PBMCs. V is TRBV2 and J is TRBJ1-4; TRBD1 matches 11 bases. This sequence originates from a woman between 50 and 59 years old in good health and CMV-seropositive. The chain's CDR3 is CASSDRDRGDEKLFF. The CDR3 DNA follows: TGTGCCAGCAGTGACCGGGACAGGGGGGACGAAAAACTGTTTTTT.